This TCR beta chain was identified during a study of metastatic and nonmetastatic thyroid tumors. Looking at the study overall: From malignant and benign thyroid patients, repertoires in blood and in tumor or nodule tissue were compared.

Per the original data handling: Between-group CDR3 differences, defined by clinicopathological status, yielded a distant-metastasis classifier for papillary thyroid cancer. TCRdb re-analyzed the PCR reads using MiXCR. These V and J calls originate from TCRdb's pipeline instead of the authors' own analysis. This sample has roughly 30,000 clones, with 20% to 25% found just once. Each patient came to thyroid surgery without any prior treatment (of any kind). Broader study findings: Compared with benign nodules, malignant thyroid tumors were reported to have significantly higher TCR beta diversity in both blood and tumor.

About this clone itself: The antigen is not known.

Sample: blood. This TCR derives from a female donor with papillary thyroid cancer or a benign thyroid nodule (not recorded which). Some clones in this sample may be carry-over from other donors' samples.

CDR3 nucleotide sequence: TGCAGTGCTAGGGGAAGGCTAGCGGGCTACGAGCAGTACTTC. Amino acids: CSARGRLAGYEQYF. The V gene is TRBV20-1, the J gene TRBJ2-7; 8 bases line up with TRBD2. Germline V gene lookup returns CDR1 DFQATT and CDR2 SNEGSKA (reference sequence). J was trimmed by 3 bases and V by 3 bases; bases with no gene match: 7. The CDR3 loop spans 14 amino acids.